These 28 T cell receptor beta chains share one sample of origin, sequenced in a study of Ad26.COV2.S vaccination and SARS-CoV-2 variants. Treatment described: roughly 18 received Ad26.COV2.S at low or high dose, single or two shots; about 5 received placebo; per-sample allocation not given. Repertoires come from day 63 after the first vaccine or placebo injection. Profiling relied on immunoSEQ multiplex PCR, and the TCRdb table lists in-frame clones only, not all of them. The table lists roughly 510,000 clones, about 83% of them singletons. Sequencing was performed on peripheral blood, taken in a trial of Ad26.COV2.S vaccine versus placebo. These receptors originate from a person aged 18 to 65 who received the Ad26.COV2.S COVID-19 vaccine or a placebo.

This chain uses TRBV4-3 with TRBJ1-2; 11 nucleotides agree with TRBD1. V lost 4 bases, J lost 3 bases, and 7 bases stayed unmatched. Germline V gene lookup returns CDR1 LGHNA and CDR2 YSLEER. The CDR3 sequence is 16 residues long. The CDR3 is CASSLNRDRGYYGYTF. CDR3 nucleotide sequence: TGCGCCAGCAGCCTCAATAGGGACAGGGGGTACTATGGCTACACCTTC.

This chain connects TRBV21-1 to TRBJ1-5; the D call in the table, TRBD1, was not verified against the DNA. TRBV21-1 is labeled a pseudogene. CDR3 length equals 22 residues. CDR3 DNA: TGTGCCAGCAGCTACATGCCGGGACAGGGGGCTGGGAATCTCCATGGCAATCAGCCCCAGCATTTT. Its protein is CASSYMPGQGAGNLHGNQPQHF.

V gene TRBV11-2 combines with J gene TRBJ1-3; no clear D. CDR1 SGHAT and CDR2 FQNNGV come from the germline V gene. V was trimmed by 4 bases and J by 0 bases, leaving 13 bases between them. The CDR3 is 16 residues long. The CDR3 region has the DNA TGTGCCAGCAGCTCCCTGCGGGATACCTCTGGAAACACCATATATTTT. Protein product: CASSSLRDTSGNTIYF.

The chain is built from TRBV29-1 and TRBJ2-3, with a tentative D call TRBD2 (6 bases). The germline V and J ends were trimmed by 8 bases and 6 bases, with 12 bases remaining between them. Germline lookup yields CDR1 SQVTM and CDR2 ANQGSEA. The CDR3 spans 11 residues. CDR3 in amino acids: CSQIAADTQYF. The CDR3 nucleotides read TGCAGCCAGATAGCGGCGGATACGCAGTATTTT.

This clone was seen only once. The chain employs TRBV30 and TRBJ1-2, with 8 bases fitting TRBD1. The CDR3 consists of 16 residues. V shed 1 base, J shed 0 bases, and the junction held 7 bases outside the gene matches. Germline-derived CDR1 and CDR2 are GTSNPN and SVGIG (reference sequence). CDR3 sequence reads: CAWSGRGQETNYGYTF. Here the CDR3 DNA reads TGTGCCTGGAGTGGACGGGGACAGGAAACTAACTATGGCTACACCTTC.

V and J are TRBV30 and TRBJ1-1; D is possibly TRBD1 (5 bases). Trimming stripped 4 bases from V and 0 bases from J, with 9 bases between. Germline loops: CDR1 GTSNPN, CDR2 SVGIG (reference sequence). The CDR3 totals 13 residues. CDR3 coding DNA: TGTGCCTGGATGGGGGACCTGAACACTGAAGCTTTCTTT. As protein: CAWMGDLNTEAFF.

About this clone itself: Other DNA sequences in the same sample also yield this CDR3. The rearrangement links TRBV6-2 or TRBV6-3 to TRBJ2-3; 8 nucleotides line up with TRBD2. J gave up 0 bases and V 4 bases, and 3 bases lay outside the gene matches. Germline CDR1 reads MNHEY; CDR2 reads SVGEGT. The CDR3 contains 15 residues. CDR3 amino acids: CASSSLAGSTDTQYF. Written as DNA, the CDR3 is TGTGCCAGCAGTTCTTTAGCGGGGAGCACAGATACGCAGTATTTT.

This rearrangement joins TRBV7-2 to TRBJ1-1; D remains ambiguous. Trimming stripped 6 bases from V and 4 bases from J, with 12 bases between. This CDR3 spans 13 amino acids. Germline CDR1 is SGHTA and CDR2 is FQGNSA. The CDR3 DNA sequence: TGTGCCAGCAGTTTGGGTTGGGTCACTGAAGCTTTCTTT. Translated, it gives CASSLGWVTEAFF.

The chain is built from TRBV3-1 (or the pseudogene TRBV3-2) and TRBJ2-2; no clear D. Deletions cut 7 bases from V and 4 bases from J, with 1 base between. This CDR3 has 10 residues. CDR1 is LGHDT and CDR2 is YNNKEL in the germline V gene (reference sequence). This CDR3 is CASTTGELFF. The CDR3 bases are TGTGCCAGCACCACCGGGGAGCTGTTTTTT.

Only one count was recorded for this clone. The rearrangement links TRBV4-2 to TRBJ2-7; 7 nucleotides match TRBD2. There are 16 residues in the CDR3. Per the germline V gene, CDR1 is LGHNA and CDR2 is YNFKEQ. J lost 6 bases, V lost 0 bases, and 11 bases had no gene match. The CDR3 loop is CASSQETQGGPFEQYF. Written as DNA, the CDR3 is TGTGCCAGCAGCCAAGAGACCCAGGGAGGGCCTTTCGAGCAGTACTTC.

The chain has TRBV19 and TRBJ2-1; tentatively, D is TRBD1 (5 bases). The CDR3 covers 13 residues. Looked up from germline, CDR1 is LNHDA and CDR2 is SQIVND (reference sequence). V was shortened by 4 bases and J by 6 bases, with 10 bases between the two germline ends. The DNA for the CDR3 is TGTGCCAGTAGTACTACAAGGGGCAATGAGCAGTTCTTC. As protein: CASSTTRGNEQFF.

A few counts support this clone. This specimen includes other DNA sequences encoding the same CDR3. The chain joins TRBV24-1 to TRBJ1-2, with D unresolved. This CDR3 is built from 13 residues. Germline loops: CDR1 KGHDR, CDR2 SFDVKD. The V end lost 3 bases, the J end lost 8 bases, and 12 bases lay between the germline ends. DNA for the CDR3: TGTGCCACCAGTGATGCGGGGTTCGGCGGCTACACCTTC. This translates into CATSDAGFGGYTF.

This rearrangement joins TRBV28 to TRBJ2-2, with 14 bases identical to TRBD2. V dropped 7 bases and J dropped 6; count of bases not matched to a gene: 10. The CDR3 covers 17 residues. Per germline, CDR1 MDHEN and CDR2 SYDVKM. Here the CDR3 reads CASTTSGRAPFAGELFF. CDR3 sequence (DNA): TGTGCCAGCACGACTAGCGGGAGGGCCCCGTTCGCCGGGGAGCTGTTTTTT.

The chain joins TRBV6-5 to TRBJ1-1, with D perhaps matching TRBD1 (5 bases). Looked up from germline, CDR1 is MNHEY and CDR2 is SVGAGI. The CDR3 sequence is 15 residues long. V was trimmed by 2 bases and J by 5 bases, leaving 15 bases between them. The CDR3, as DNA: TGTGCCAGCAGTTACCACAAGGACATATGGACTGAAGCTTTCTTT. The encoded protein is CASSYHKDIWTEAFF.

This sequence joins TRBV28 and TRBJ2-7; the D gene could be TRBD1 or TRBD2 (5 bases each). Germline V gene lookup returns CDR1 MDHEN and CDR2 SYDVKM. V was cut by 6 bases and J by 3 bases, with 9 bases left in between. This CDR3 has 12 residues. The CDR3 sequence: CASSGTVYEQYF. CDR3 in DNA: TGTGCCAGCAGCGGGACGGTCTACGAGCAGTACTTC.

This chain connects TRBV11-3 to TRBJ2-7; D is perhaps TRBD1 (6 bases). Trimming removed 5 bases from V and 6 bases from J, with 14 bases in between. The germline CDR1 and CDR2 sequences are SGHNT and YENEEA. There are 13 residues in the CDR3. DNA for the CDR3: TGTGCCAGCAGCACAGGGCCCCCGGGCGAGCAGTACTTC. As protein: CASSTGPPGEQYF.

The V and J genes are TRBV9 and TRBJ1-2; D is ambiguous. Germline V gene sequence: CDR1 SGDLS, CDR2 YYNGEE. The germline V and J ends were trimmed by 3 bases and 3 bases, with 9 bases remaining between them. This CDR3 has 13 amino acids. CDR3 in DNA: TGTGCCAGCAGCGCGAGAGAGTACTATGGCTACACCTTC. The encoded protein is CASSAREYYGYTF.

The chain is built from TRBV7-9 and TRBJ2-7; D is possibly TRBD1 or TRBD2 (5 bases each). This CDR3 is 15 amino acids long. The germline gives CDR1 SEHNR, CDR2 FQNEAQ (reference sequence). The ends were cut back, 2 bases at V and 2 bases at J, with 13 bases in the middle. For the CDR3, the DNA is TGTGCCAGCAGCTTATCTGGGGGATTCACCTACGAGCAGTACTTC. Its translation: CASSLSGGFTYEQYF. Full variable domain (missing parts from reference TRBV7-9 and TRBJ2-7): DTGVSQNPRHKITKRGQNVTFRCDPISEHNRLYWYRQTLGQGPEFLTYFQNEAQLEKSRLLSDRFSAERPKGSFSTLEIQRTEQGDSAMYLCASSLSGGFTYEQYFGPGTRLTVT.

As DNA, the CDR3 is TGTGCCTGGAGAACAGGGAGGATCCAAGATACGCAGTATTTT. The encoded protein is CAWRTGRIQDTQYF. This sequence joins TRBV30 and TRBJ2-3, with D possibly called TRBD1 or TRBD2 (6 bases each). Trimming pared 3 bases from V and 5 bases from J, leaving 15 bases between. This CDR3 is built from 14 residues. Germline values: CDR1 GTSNPN, CDR2 SVGIG (reference sequence).

The rearrangement uses TRBV4-2 and TRBJ1-6, with 7 nucleotides matching TRBD1. CDR3 length: 18 residues. J lost 0 bases, V lost 1 base, and 6 bases had no gene match. The V gene's germline CDR1 is LGHNA and CDR2 YNFKEQ. The CDR3 DNA follows: TGTGCCAGCAGCCAAGCGGTGGACAGGAGCTCCTATAATTCACCCCTCCACTTT. This encodes CASSQAVDRSSYNSPLHF.

The chain employs TRBV12-5 and TRBJ1-2, with TRBD1 matching over 9 bases. The germline V gene encodes CDR1 LGHNT and CDR2 FRNRAP. The V and J ends lost 6 bases and 4 bases, in that order; junction bases with no gene match: 6. This CDR3 is 14 amino acids long. CDR3 coding DNA: TGTGCTAGTGGCATAGGACAGGGGTTCTATGGCTACACCTTC. Encoded protein: CASGIGQGFYGYTF. The full variable domain, its missing parts supplied by reference TRBV12-5 and TRBJ1-2, is DARVTQTPRHKVTEMGQEVTMRCQPILGHNTVFWYRQTMMQGLELLAYFRNRAPLDDSGMPKDRFSAEMPDATLATLKIQPSEPRDSAVYFCASGIGQGFYGYTFGSGTRLTVV.

The genes are TRBV6-6 and TRBJ2-2; D remains unclear. Germline V CDR1 and CDR2: MNHNY, SVGAGI (reference sequence). Trimming shortened V by 6 bases and J by 4 bases, and 6 bases separated the two germline ends. The CDR3 runs to 12 residues. The DNA for the CDR3 is TGTGCCAGCAGGGCCATCACCGGGGAGCTGTTTTTT. Translating it yields CASRAITGELFF.

This clone was picked up a small number of times. The rearrangement links TRBV7-9 to TRBJ1-5; no definite D call. The germline V gene encodes CDR1 SEHNR and CDR2 FQNEAQ (reference sequence). Between the trimmed V and J ends, which lost 9 bases and 1 base, there was a span of 7 bases. The CDR3 length is 12 residues. The CDR3 DNA is TGTGCCAGAGATCAGAGCAATCAGCCCCAGCATTTT. This translates into CARDQSNQPQHF.

The chain joins TRBV19 to TRBJ2-7; 7 nucleotides line up with TRBD2. V shed 3 bases and J 0 bases; nucleotides not matched to a gene: 11. This CDR3 is 17 amino acids long. Per germline, CDR1 LNHDA and CDR2 SQIVND (reference sequence). The CDR3 nucleotides are TGTGCCAGTAGTATGATGCTAGCGGCTGGGCCCTCCTACGAGCAGTACTTC. Residues: CASSMMLAAGPSYEQYF.

The J gene is TRBJ1-5, the V gene TRBV19; 7 bases agree with TRBD1. The V and J ends lost 6 bases and 2 bases, in that order; junction bases with no gene match: 4. CDR1 is LNHDA and CDR2 is SQIVND in the germline V gene (reference sequence). The CDR3 consists of 14 residues. CDR3 region: CASSGQVGNQPQHF. The CDR3 coding sequence is TGTGCCAGTAGCGGACAGGTGGGCAATCAGCCCCAGCATTTT.

This chain joins TRBV21-1 and TRBJ1-1; the table's D call of TRBD1 was not tested on the DNA. TRBV21-1 is deemed a pseudogene. This CDR3 contains 15 residues. The CDR3 loop reads CASNRIDRMNTEAFF. In nucleotides, the CDR3 is TGTGCCAGCAACCGAATCGACAGGATGAACACTGAAGCTTTCTTT.

J is TRBJ2-4 and V is TRBV24-1; no firm D call. The CDR3 is made up of 16 amino acids. With 3 bases removed from V and 0 bases from J, the gap between germline ends came to 11 bases. The germline V gene has CDR1 KGHDR and CDR2 SFDVKD. The CDR3 region is CATSDGGVGAKNIQYF. The CDR3 bases are TGTGCCACCAGTGATGGTGGAGTTGGAGCCAAAAACATTCAGTACTTC.

The J gene is TRBJ2-4, the V gene TRBV6-1; 7 nucleotides align to TRBD1. Trimming cost V 0 bases and J 3 bases; bases outside gene matches: 14. From germline, CDR1 is MNHNS and CDR2 SASEGT. The CDR3 is 19 residues long. CDR3 residues: CASSEAYLRQGQGKNIQYF. CDR3 nucleotides: TGTGCCAGCAGTGAAGCCTACCTTCGACAGGGCCAGGGCAAAAACATTCAGTACTTC.